The 5 T cell receptor beta chains below were found in one sample sequenced in a study of blood T cell repertoires in COVID-19. This table comes from immunoSEQ multiplex PCR, and its TCRdb copy is limited to in-frame clones, with some not included. The sample shows approximately 260,000 clones, about 90% of them seen only once. The material sequenced was peripheral blood. Receptors originate from a woman between 35 and 50 years old with acute or convalescent COVID-19.

The V gene is TRBV2, the J gene TRBJ1-1, with D tentatively TRBD1 (5 bases). The V end was cut by 2 bases, the J end by 2 bases, with 12 bases between. The CDR3 loop spans 15 amino acids. Germline CDR1 and CDR2: SNHLY and FYNNEI. The CDR3 sequence: CASSEPHRLNTEAFF. In DNA, the CDR3 is TGTGCCAGCAGTGAACCTCACAGGCTAAACACTGAAGCTTTCTTT.

V is TRBV6-5 and J is TRBJ2-6; D gene ambiguous. The CDR3 length is 14 residues. Between the trimmed V and J ends, which lost 3 bases and 4 bases, there was a span of 7 bases. The V gene's germline CDR1 is MNHEY and CDR2 SVGAGI. CDR3 sequence (DNA): TGTGCCAGCAGTTATTTGTCGGGGGCCAACGTCCTGACTTTC. The encoded protein is CASSYLSGANVLTF.

The chain uses TRBV6-5 and TRBJ1-3; 9 nucleotides match TRBD1. The CDR3 contains 15 residues. Germline-derived CDR1 and CDR2 are MNHEY and SVGAGI. After removal of 5 bases from V and 3 bases from J, the junction contained 5 bases not matched to a gene. CDR3 coding DNA: TGTGCCAGCAGTAAGGACAGGGGTGGTGGAAACACCATATATTTT. Translation gives CASSKDRGGGNTIYF.

This clone showed up just a few times. The V gene is TRBV5-1, the J gene TRBJ1-2, with 8 nucleotides matching TRBD1. The V gene end was trimmed by 1 base and the J gene end by 3 bases; junction bases not matched to a gene: 5. This CDR3 spans 15 amino acids. The germline V gene has CDR1 SGHRS and CDR2 YFSETQ. The CDR3 DNA is TGCGCCAGCAGCTTGCAGCAGGGGGCGGACTATGGCTACACCTTC. It specifies CASSLQQGADYGYTF.

The chain couples TRBV11-2 to TRBJ1-1; TRBD1 aligns across 9 bases. The CDR3 loop spans 12 amino acids. Germline CDR1 is SGHAT and CDR2 is FQNNGV. The trim removed 4 bases at V and 8 bases at J, leaving 2 bases unmatched. The CDR3 coding sequence is TGTGCCAGCAGCTGGGGACAGGGCGAAGCTTTCTTT. This gives the protein CASSWGQGEAFF.